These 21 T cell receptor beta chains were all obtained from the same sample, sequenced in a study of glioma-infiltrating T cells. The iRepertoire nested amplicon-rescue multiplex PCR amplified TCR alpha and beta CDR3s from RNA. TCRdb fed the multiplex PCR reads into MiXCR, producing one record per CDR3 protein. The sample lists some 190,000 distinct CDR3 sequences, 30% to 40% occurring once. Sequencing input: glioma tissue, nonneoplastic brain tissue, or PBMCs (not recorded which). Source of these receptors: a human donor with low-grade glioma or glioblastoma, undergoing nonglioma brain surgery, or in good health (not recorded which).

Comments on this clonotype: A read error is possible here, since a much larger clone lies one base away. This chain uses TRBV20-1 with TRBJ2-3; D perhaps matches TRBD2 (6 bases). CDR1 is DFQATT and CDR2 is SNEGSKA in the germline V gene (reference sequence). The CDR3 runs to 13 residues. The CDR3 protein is CSPRRGSTNTQYF. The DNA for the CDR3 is TGCAGCCCAAGGAGGGGTAGCACAAATACGCAGTATTTT.

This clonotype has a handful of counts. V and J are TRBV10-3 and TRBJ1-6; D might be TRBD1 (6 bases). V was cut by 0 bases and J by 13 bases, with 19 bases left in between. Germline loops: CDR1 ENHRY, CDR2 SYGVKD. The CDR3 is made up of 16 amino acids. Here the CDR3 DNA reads TGTGCCATCAGTGAGTCGATGGAAGGGGGGGAATCGCCCCTCCACTTT. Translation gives CAISESMEGGESPLHF.

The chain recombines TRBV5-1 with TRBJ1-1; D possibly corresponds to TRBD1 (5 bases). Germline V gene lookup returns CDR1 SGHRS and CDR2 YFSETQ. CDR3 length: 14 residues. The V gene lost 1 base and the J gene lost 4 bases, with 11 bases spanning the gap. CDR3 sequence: CASSLYYGGTEAFF. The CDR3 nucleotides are TGCGCCAGCAGCTTGTACTATGGGGGCACTGAAGCTTTCTTT.

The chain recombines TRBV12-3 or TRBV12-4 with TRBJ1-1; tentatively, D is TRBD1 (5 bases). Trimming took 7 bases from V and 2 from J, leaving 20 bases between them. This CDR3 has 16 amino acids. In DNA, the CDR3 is TGTGCCAGCACCAAAGGGGTGGGGCAGACAAACACTGAAGCTTTCTTT. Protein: CASTKGVGQTNTEAFF.

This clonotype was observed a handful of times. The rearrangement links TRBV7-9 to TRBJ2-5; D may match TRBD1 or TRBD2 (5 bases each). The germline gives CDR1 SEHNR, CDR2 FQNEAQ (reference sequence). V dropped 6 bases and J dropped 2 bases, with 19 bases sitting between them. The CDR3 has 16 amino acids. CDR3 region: CASRHPGTGEQETQYF. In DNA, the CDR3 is TGTGCCAGCAGACATCCCGGGACCGGGGAGCAAGAGACCCAGTACTTC.

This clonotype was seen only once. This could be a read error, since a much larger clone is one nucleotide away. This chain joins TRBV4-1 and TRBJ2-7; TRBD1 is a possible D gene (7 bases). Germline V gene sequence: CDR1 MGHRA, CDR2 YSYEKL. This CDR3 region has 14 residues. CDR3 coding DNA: TGCGCCAGCGGCCAAGGAGGGGGCCTAGGCGAGCAGTACTTC. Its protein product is CASGQGGGLGEQYF.

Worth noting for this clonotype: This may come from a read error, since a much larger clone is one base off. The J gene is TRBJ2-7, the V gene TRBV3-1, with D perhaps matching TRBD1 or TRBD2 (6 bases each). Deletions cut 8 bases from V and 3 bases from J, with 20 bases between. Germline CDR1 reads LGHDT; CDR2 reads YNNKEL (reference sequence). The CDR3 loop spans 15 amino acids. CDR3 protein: CASGPQWGANYEQYF. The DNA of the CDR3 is TGTGCCAGCGGCCCCCAGTGGGGGGCTAACTACGAGCAGTACTTC.

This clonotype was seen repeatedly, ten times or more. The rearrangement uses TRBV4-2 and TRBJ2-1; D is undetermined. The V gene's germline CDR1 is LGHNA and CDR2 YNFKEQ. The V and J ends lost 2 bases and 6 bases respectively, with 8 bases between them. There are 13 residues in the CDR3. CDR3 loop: CASSQYPPNEQFF. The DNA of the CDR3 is TGTGCCAGCAGCCAATACCCTCCCAATGAGCAGTTCTTC.

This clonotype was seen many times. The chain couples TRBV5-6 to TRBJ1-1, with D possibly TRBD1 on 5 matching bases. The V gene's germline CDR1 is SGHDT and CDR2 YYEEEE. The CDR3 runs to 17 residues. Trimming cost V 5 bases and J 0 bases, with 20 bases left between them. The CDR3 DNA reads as TGTGCCAGCAGAGAAGGGACCCCGGGGCCCATGAACACTGAAGCTTTCTTT. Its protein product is CASREGTPGPMNTEAFF.

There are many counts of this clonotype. CDR3 protein: CASSPVQETEAFF. In DNA, the CDR3 is TGTGCCAGCTCACCCGTCCAGGAGACTGAAGCTTTCTTT. V usage is TRBV18 and J usage is TRBJ1-1; D is unclear. The germline V and J ends were trimmed by 3 bases and 5 bases, with 10 bases remaining between them. The V gene's germline CDR1 is KGHSH and CDR2 LQKENI. The CDR3 is 13 amino acids.

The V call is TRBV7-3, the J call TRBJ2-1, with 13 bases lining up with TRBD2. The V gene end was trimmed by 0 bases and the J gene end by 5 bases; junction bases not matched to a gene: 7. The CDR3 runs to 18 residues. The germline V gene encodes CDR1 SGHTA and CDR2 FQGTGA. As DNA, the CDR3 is TGTGCCAGCAGCTTAACTTTTAGGACTAGCGGGAGCCACAATGAGCAGTTCTTC. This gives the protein CASSLTFRTSGSHNEQFF.

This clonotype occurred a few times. The CDR3 region is CASSQTQGSQETQYF. The CDR3 DNA is TGCGCCAGCAGCCAAACCCAGGGCAGTCAAGAGACCCAGTACTTC. V and J are TRBV4-1 and TRBJ2-5; weak D call: TRBD1 (5 bases). This CDR3 region has 15 residues. Germline assignment: CDR1 MGHRA and CDR2 YSYEKL. V was clipped by 2 bases and J by 2 bases, with 12 bases between them.

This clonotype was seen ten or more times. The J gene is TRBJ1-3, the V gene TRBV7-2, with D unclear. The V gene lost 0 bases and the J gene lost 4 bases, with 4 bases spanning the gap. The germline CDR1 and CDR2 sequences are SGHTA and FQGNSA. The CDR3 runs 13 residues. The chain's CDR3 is CASSLAQGNTIYF. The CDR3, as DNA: TGTGCCAGCAGCTTAGCTCAGGGAAACACCATATATTTT.

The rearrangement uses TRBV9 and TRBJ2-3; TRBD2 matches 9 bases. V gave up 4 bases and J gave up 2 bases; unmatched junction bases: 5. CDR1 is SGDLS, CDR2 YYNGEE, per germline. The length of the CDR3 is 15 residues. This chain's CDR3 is CASSIAGGTTDTQYF. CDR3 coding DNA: TGTGCCAGCAGCATTGCGGGAGGGACCACAGATACGCAGTATTTT.

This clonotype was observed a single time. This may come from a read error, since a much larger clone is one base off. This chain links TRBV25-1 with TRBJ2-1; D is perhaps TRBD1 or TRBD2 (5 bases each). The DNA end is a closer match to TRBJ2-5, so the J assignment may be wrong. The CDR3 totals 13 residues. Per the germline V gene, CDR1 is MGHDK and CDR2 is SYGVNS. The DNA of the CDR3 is TGTACCAGCAGCCCAGGGAGTCGAGAGACCCAGTACTTC. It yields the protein CTSSPGSRETQYF.

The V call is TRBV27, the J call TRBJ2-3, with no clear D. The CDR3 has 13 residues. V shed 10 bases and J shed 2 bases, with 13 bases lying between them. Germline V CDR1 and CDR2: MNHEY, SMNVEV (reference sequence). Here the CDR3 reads CATVHGHTDTQYF. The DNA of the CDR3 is TGTGCCACCGTCCACGGTCACACAGATACGCAGTATTTT.

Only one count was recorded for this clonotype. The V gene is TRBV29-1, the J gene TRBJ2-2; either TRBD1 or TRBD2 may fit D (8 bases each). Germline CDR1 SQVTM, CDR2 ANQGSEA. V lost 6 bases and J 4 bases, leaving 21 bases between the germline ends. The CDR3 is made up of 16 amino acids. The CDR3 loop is CSVVRGRGGSTGELFF. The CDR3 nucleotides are TGCAGCGTCGTCAGGGGGCGCGGGGGGAGCACCGGGGAGCTGTTTTTT.

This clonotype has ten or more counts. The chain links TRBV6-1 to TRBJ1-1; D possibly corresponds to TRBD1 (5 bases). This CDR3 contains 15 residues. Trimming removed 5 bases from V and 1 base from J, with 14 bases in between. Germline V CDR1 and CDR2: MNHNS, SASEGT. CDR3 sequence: CASSNAGTANTEAFF. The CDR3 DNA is TGTGCCAGCAGTAACGCCGGGACCGCGAACACTGAAGCTTTCTTT.

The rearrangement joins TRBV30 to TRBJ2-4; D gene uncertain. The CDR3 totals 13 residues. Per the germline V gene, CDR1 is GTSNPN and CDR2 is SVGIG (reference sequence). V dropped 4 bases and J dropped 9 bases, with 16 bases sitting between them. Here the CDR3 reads CAWNPIGPGIQYF. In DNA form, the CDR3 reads TGTGCCTGGAATCCCATAGGGCCAGGCATTCAGTACTTC.

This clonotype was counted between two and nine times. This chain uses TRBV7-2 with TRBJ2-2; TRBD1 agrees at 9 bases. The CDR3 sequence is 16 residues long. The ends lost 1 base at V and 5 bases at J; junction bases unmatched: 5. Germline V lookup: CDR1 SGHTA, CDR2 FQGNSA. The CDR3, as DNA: TGTGCCAGCAGCTTAGGAGACAGGGGGTCAACCGGGGAGCTGTTTTTT. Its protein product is CASSLGDRGSTGELFF.

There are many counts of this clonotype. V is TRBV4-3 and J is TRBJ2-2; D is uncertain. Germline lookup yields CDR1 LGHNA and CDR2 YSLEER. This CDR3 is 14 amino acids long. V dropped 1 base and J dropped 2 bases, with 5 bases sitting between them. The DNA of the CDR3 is TGCGCCAGCAGCCAAGGCACTAACACCGGGGAGCTGTTTTTT. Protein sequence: CASSQGTNTGELFF.